This TCR beta chain emerged from a study of neoadjuvant anti-PD-1 for oral cavity cancer. The time point was: after neoadjuvant nivolumab, at surgical resection. Only in-frame clones appear in the TCRdb table, and some are missing; sequencing was by immunoSEQ multiplex PCR. The sample consists of some 31,000 clones, 80% of them appearing once. The material was PBMCs, obtained after nivolumab (anti-PD-1) treatment. The receptor was derived from a person aged 35 to 85 with oral cavity squamous cell carcinoma.

CDR3 nucleotides: TGCGCCAGCAGTGATGTGGGGAGCTCCTATAATTCACCCCTCCACTTT. This gives the protein CASSDVGSSYNSPLHF. V gene TRBV10-2 combines with J gene TRBJ1-6, with D hard to call. The germline V gene has CDR1 WSHSY and CDR2 SAAADI. The V and J ends lost 3 bases and 0 bases respectively, with 9 bases between them. The CDR3 covers 16 residues.